Below, 10 T cell receptor beta chains from the same sample are listed, as sequenced in a study of blood T cells in healthy people across ages (dated by TCRdb to about 2015). Library generation was performed with 5' RACE. The sequencing machine was an Illumina HiSeq 2500. A second roughly 6 to 11 cycle PCR used a sample-barcoded 5' primer and a J-beta primer mix. The public sequencing data were trimmed at Q25 with fastp and processed into clonotypes with MiXCR by TCRdb, which kept only in-frame beta chains. Each record represents a unique CDR3 protein, reported with the most common genes and DNA among its rows. This sample holds some 1,000,000 distinct CDR3 sequences; approximately 26% were observed only once. The top ten clones comprise approximately 0.75% of the sample. These data were also filed under a second study, of T cells of mothers and their children.

Specimen: blood. The receptor source for this set is a girl aged 2 to 9 in good health.

Only a few counts were recorded for this clonotype. The chain carries TRBV7-9 and TRBJ2-3; D not certain. V shed 3 bases and J shed 1 base, with 8 bases lying between them. Germline CDR1 and CDR2: SEHNR and FQNEAQ (reference sequence). This CDR3 is 14 amino acids long. The CDR3 bases are TGTGCCAGCAGCTTCAGGTCAGGCACAGATACGCAGTATTTT. Translation: CASSFRSGTDTQYF.

As DNA, the CDR3 is TGTGCCAGCAGCCCGGGACAGTATTTGGGCTACACCTTC. Translation: CASSPGQYLGYTF. The V and J genes are TRBV11-2 and TRBJ1-2; 7 nucleotides align to TRBD1. In germline, CDR1 is SGHAT, CDR2 FQNNGV. The CDR3 runs 13 residues. The V and J ends lost 5 bases and 8 bases, in that order; junction bases with no gene match: 8.

The chain couples TRBV11-2 to TRBJ2-7; D ambiguous. The V and J ends lost 1 base and 4 bases respectively, with 14 bases between them. Germline V gives CDR1 SGHAT, CDR2 FQNNGV. The CDR3 loop spans 15 amino acids. CDR3 sequence: CASSLGGFHYYEQYF. The DNA for the CDR3 is TGTGCCAGCAGCTTAGGCGGCTTCCACTATTACGAGCAGTACTTC.

In its sample, this clonotype was seen a few times. The chain uses TRBV9 and TRBJ2-5; possibly TRBD2 for D (6 bases). The DNA end lines up better with TRBJ2-1; the J call may be wrong. The CDR3 sequence is 15 residues long. The germline gives CDR1 SGDLS, CDR2 YYNGEE. The CDR3 DNA reads TGTGCCAGCAGCGCGGGACTGCAAACATCCCCTGAGCAGTTCTTC. It codes for CASSAGLQTSPEQFF.

The chain links TRBV6-5 to TRBJ2-1; the D call may be TRBD1 or TRBD2 (5 bases each). The CDR3 is 17 residues long. The germline V gene has CDR1 MNHEY and CDR2 SVGAGI. V was trimmed by 2 bases and J by 8 bases, leaving 22 bases between them. The CDR3 DNA reads as TGTGCCAGCAGTTACAGGGCCGGGATGGGGGAGTCCCATGAGCAGTTCTTC. Its protein product is CASSYRAGMGESHEQFF.

This chain links TRBV29-1 with TRBJ2-5; 8 bases map to TRBD2. CDR3 length: 12 amino acids. CDR1 is SQVTM and CDR2 is ANQGSEA in the germline V gene. V trimming: 4 bases; J trimming: 5 bases; junction bases outside the gene matches: 3. CDR3 in DNA: TGCAGCGTTGGAGCTAGCGGGGAGACCCAGTACTTC. This encodes CSVGASGETQYF.

This chain joins TRBV7-2 and TRBJ2-7; D is ambiguous. The V end lost 6 bases, the J end lost 6 bases, and 18 bases lay between the germline ends. The length of the CDR3 is 14 residues. Looked up from germline, CDR1 is SGHTA and CDR2 is FQGNSA. In nucleotides, the CDR3 is TGTGCCAGCAGACCACCAGGTGGGATCGGCGAGCAGTACTTC. Protein: CASRPPGGIGEQYF.

This clonotype was seen a handful of times. CDR3 sequence (DNA): TGTGCCAGCAGCTCCCCGACAGGGGCGTCGGGGGAGCCCCAGCATTTT. Translating it yields CASSSPTGASGEPQHF. This rearrangement joins TRBV21-1 to TRBJ1-5; no DNA check was done on the table's D call, TRBD1. TRBV21-1 is designated a pseudogene. The CDR3 length is 16 residues.

This clonotype was observed a few times. The V call is TRBV11-2, the J call TRBJ2-1; TRBD2 agrees at 11 bases. The V gene end was trimmed by 1 base and the J gene end by 6 bases; junction bases not matched to a gene: 14. CDR3 size: 19 residues. Per the germline V gene, CDR1 is SGHAT and CDR2 is FQNNGV. The CDR3 spells CASSLAWSLAGVSLNEQFF. The CDR3 DNA sequence: TGTGCCAGCAGCTTAGCTTGGTCACTAGCGGGAGTAAGCCTCAATGAGCAGTTCTTC.

The V and J genes are TRBV10-3 and TRBJ2-1; 10 bases align to TRBD1. CDR3 length: 12 residues. The germline CDR1 and CDR2 sequences are ENHRY and SYGVKD. The V segment lost 10 bases and the J segment 7 bases; nucleotides outside the gene matches: 4. The CDR3 loop reads CATADRGNEQFF. The CDR3, as DNA: TGTGCCACCGCGGACAGGGGGAATGAGCAGTTCTTC.